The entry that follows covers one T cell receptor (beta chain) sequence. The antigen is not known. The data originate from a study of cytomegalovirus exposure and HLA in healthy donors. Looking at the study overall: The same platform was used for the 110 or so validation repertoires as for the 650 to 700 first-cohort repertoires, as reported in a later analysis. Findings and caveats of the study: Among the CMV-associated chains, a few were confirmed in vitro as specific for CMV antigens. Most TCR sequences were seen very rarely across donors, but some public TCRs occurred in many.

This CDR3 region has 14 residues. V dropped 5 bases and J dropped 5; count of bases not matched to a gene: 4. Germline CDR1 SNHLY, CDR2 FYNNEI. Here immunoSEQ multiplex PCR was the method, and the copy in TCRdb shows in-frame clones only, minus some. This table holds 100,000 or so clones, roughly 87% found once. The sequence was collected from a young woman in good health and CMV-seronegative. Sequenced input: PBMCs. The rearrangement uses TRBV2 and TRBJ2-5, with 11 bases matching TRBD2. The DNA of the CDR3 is TGTGCCAGCAGTCTAGCGGGGGGCCGTGAGACCCAGTACTTC. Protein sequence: CASSLAGGRETQYF.